These 29 T cell receptor beta chains share one sample of origin, sequenced in a study of blood T cell repertoires in COVID-19. Using immunoSEQ multiplex PCR, the repertoire was profiled, and TCRdb retains in-frame clones only, with some absent. Of 410,000 or so clones in the sample, 75% to 90% were seen once. Sequencing used peripheral blood. The receptor source for this set is a woman between 25 and 40 years old with active or convalescent COVID-19.

This chain connects TRBV2 to TRBJ1-2, with 10 nucleotides matching TRBD1. Trimming removed 1 base from V and 4 bases from J; junction bases left unmatched: 9. This CDR3 comprises 17 residues. Germline CDR1 is SNHLY and CDR2 is FYNNEI. For the CDR3, the DNA is TGTGCCAGCAGTGAAGATAGACAGGGGGCGACCCTCTATGGCTACACCTTC. The encoded protein is CASSEDRQGATLYGYTF.

DNA for the CDR3: TGTGCCAGTAGGATTACAGGGGGCGGACTTGGAAACACCATATATTTT. It encodes CASRITGGGLGNTIYF. The chain has TRBV19 and TRBJ1-3; the match to TRBD1 covers 9 bases. J lost 3 bases, V lost 6 bases, and 9 bases had no gene match. CDR1 LNHDA and CDR2 SQIVND come from the germline V gene (reference sequence). The CDR3 is made up of 16 amino acids.

V gene TRBV5-1 combines with J gene TRBJ2-2; 9 nucleotides match TRBD1. With 0 bases clipped from V and 5 bases from J, the junction kept 5 bases outside the gene matches. The CDR3 loop spans 16 amino acids. Germline CDR1 reads SGHRS; CDR2 reads YFSETQ. The CDR3 region has the DNA TGCGCCAGCAGCTTGGCACAGGGGGCACAGACCGGGGAGCTGTTTTTT. This encodes CASSLAQGAQTGELFF.

The sample holds a few counts of this clone. This chain links TRBV2 with TRBJ1-3, with a possible D match to TRBD1 (5 bases). The CDR3 extends over 16 amino acids. V was clipped by 2 bases and J by 2 bases, with 13 bases between them. The germline V gene encodes CDR1 SNHLY and CDR2 FYNNEI. This CDR3 reads CASSELRGVPGNTIYF. CDR3 DNA sequence: TGTGCCAGCAGTGAACTCCGGGGGGTCCCTGGAAACACCATATATTTT.

CDR3 coding DNA: TGTGCCAGCAGCCAAGAATATATGGGGACTAGGGGCCACGAGCAGTACTTC. Amino acids: CASSQEYMGTRGHEQYF. The chain joins TRBV4-2 to TRBJ2-7; 8 bases map to TRBD2. The CDR3 runs 17 residues. Trimming at V came to 0 bases and at J to 5 bases, leaving 12 bases not matched to a gene. The germline gives CDR1 LGHNA, CDR2 YNFKEQ.

This chain links TRBV18 with TRBJ1-1; D is perhaps TRBD1 (5 bases). The V gene's germline CDR1 is KGHSH and CDR2 LQKENI. The CDR3 has 16 residues. V lost 0 bases and J 1 base, leaving 12 bases between the germline ends. CDR3 DNA: TGTGCCAGCTCACCACCCTCGGCGGGACCGAACACTGAAGCTTTCTTT. It translates to CASSPPSAGPNTEAFF.

The chain employs TRBV19 and TRBJ2-7; 8 nucleotides match TRBD1. Germline loops: CDR1 LNHDA, CDR2 SQIVND (reference sequence). V was clipped by 4 bases and J by 2 bases; unmatched bases: 16. The CDR3 is 18 amino acids. This CDR3 reads CASSRNRPGTGATYEQYF. CDR3 DNA sequence: TGTGCCAGTAGTAGGAACAGACCCGGGACAGGAGCTACCTACGAGCAGTACTTC.

This chain uses TRBV7-9 with TRBJ2-5, with TRBD1 identical over 7 bases. Germline V CDR1 and CDR2: SEHNR, FQNEAQ (reference sequence). Trimming took 8 bases from V and 1 from J; bases not matched to a gene: 1. This CDR3 comprises 12 residues. Written as DNA, the CDR3 is TGTGCCAGCCGGGACAGCCAAGAGACCCAGTACTTC. It translates to CASRDSQETQYF.

This clone was seen just once. This chain links TRBV15 with TRBJ1-2; 9 bases align to TRBD1. The CDR3 sequence is 16 residues long. From germline, CDR1 is LNHNV and CDR2 YYDKDF (reference sequence). The J segment lost 0 bases and the V segment lost 10 bases, leaving 12 bases of the junction unmatched. In DNA form, the CDR3 reads TGTGCCATCTCCGGGGACAGGGCCCATGCTAACTATGGCTACACCTTC. Protein: CAISGDRAHANYGYTF. Based on the CDR3 plus reference TRBV15 and TRBJ1-2, the full variable domain is DAMVIQNPRYQVTQFGKPVTLSCSQTLNHNVMYWYQQKSSQAPKLLFHYYDKDFNNEADTPDNFQSRRPNTSFCFLDIRSPGLGDTAMYLCAISGDRAHANYGYTFGSGTRLTVV.

The chain joins TRBV5-1 to TRBJ2-7; maybe TRBD2 (7 bases). The CDR3 sequence is 15 residues long. Deletions cut 1 base from V and 3 bases from J, with 14 bases between. CDR1 and CDR2 from the germline V gene are SGHRS and YFSETQ. The CDR3, as DNA: TGCGCCAGCAGCTTGATGGGGGGGCAAAACTACGAGCAGTACTTC. Translated, it gives CASSLMGGQNYEQYF. The complete variable domain, with remaining parts taken from reference TRBV5-1 and TRBJ2-7, reads KAGVTQTPRYLIKTRGQQVTLSCSPISGHRSVSWYQQTPGQGLQFLFEYFSETQRNKGNFPGRFSGRQFSNSRSEMNVSTLELGDSALYLCASSLMGGQNYEQYFGPGTRLTVT.

The rearrangement uses TRBV5-5 and TRBJ2-7, with TRBD2 as a possible D gene (5 bases). V lost 0 bases to trimming and J lost 2 bases, with 12 bases between them. Germline V gene data show CDR1 as SGHKS and CDR2 as YYEKEE (reference sequence). CDR3 length: 15 residues. CDR3 bases: TGTGCCAGCAGCTTGGGAGGGTCCATACCCTACGAGCAGTACTTC. It is translated as CASSLGGSIPYEQYF.

V gene TRBV6-1 combines with J gene TRBJ2-4, with 7 nucleotides matching TRBD1. V gave up 1 base and J gave up 2 bases; unmatched junction bases: 8. Germline V lookup: CDR1 MNHNS, CDR2 SASEGT. The CDR3 extends over 17 amino acids. The CDR3: CASSEVQGGLSKNIQYF. In nucleotides, the CDR3 is TGTGCCAGCAGTGAAGTTCAAGGGGGCCTGTCCAAAAACATTCAGTACTTC.

The J gene is TRBJ2-3, the V gene TRBV19; a possible D gene is TRBD1 (6 bases). Germline loops: CDR1 LNHDA, CDR2 SQIVND (reference sequence). This CDR3 spans 16 amino acids. V dropped 3 bases and J dropped 0 bases, with 13 bases sitting between them. The CDR3 DNA follows: TGTGCCAGTAGTATTGGACAGCCTATAAGCACAGATACGCAGTATTTT. This translates into CASSIGQPISTDTQYF.

This clone has just one count. This chain uses TRBV19 with TRBJ2-1; 8 nucleotides align to TRBD2. V was pared by 0 bases and J by 4 bases, with 2 bases of the junction left unmatched. Germline V gene lookup returns CDR1 LNHDA and CDR2 SQIVND (reference sequence). This CDR3 contains 15 residues. The CDR3 DNA reads as TGTGCCAGTAGTATAGACGGGAGGGAATACAATGAGCAGTTCTTC. This sequence encodes CASSIDGREYNEQFF.

The chain joins TRBV27 to TRBJ1-2; no clear D. The germline V gene encodes CDR1 MNHEY and CDR2 SMNVEV (reference sequence). The ends were cut back, 2 bases at V and 9 bases at J, with 10 bases in the middle. CDR3 length: 12 residues. CDR3 residues: CASSLGHGSYTF. In nucleotides, the CDR3 is TGTGCCAGCAGTTTAGGCCACGGGAGCTACACCTTC.

As to this clone: Other DNA sequences from this sample encode an identical CDR3 as well. V and J are TRBV18 and TRBJ2-5; D gene unclear. V lost 6 bases and J 2 bases, leaving 7 bases between the germline ends. The CDR3 is 12 amino acids. Germline-derived CDR1 and CDR2 are KGHSH and LQKENI. CDR3 residues: CASSTGQETQYF. The CDR3 DNA reads TGTGCCAGCTCGACTGGTCAAGAGACCCAGTACTTC.

The V gene is TRBV3-1 (or the pseudogene TRBV3-2), the J gene TRBJ1-1; D gene ambiguous. Trimming took 0 bases from V and 0 from J, leaving 11 bases between them. The V gene's germline CDR1 is LGHDT and CDR2 YNNKEL (reference sequence). The CDR3 contains 16 residues. The CDR3 spells CASSQEFTEMNTEAFF. DNA for the CDR3: TGTGCCAGCAGCCAAGAATTCACAGAAATGAACACTGAAGCTTTCTTT.

The rearrangement links TRBV27 to TRBJ1-5; unclear D gene. Germline assignment: CDR1 MNHEY and CDR2 SMNVEV (reference sequence). This CDR3 comprises 13 residues. V was pared by 5 bases and J by 4 bases, with 9 bases between. CDR3 nucleotides: TGTGCCAGCAGTGGTAGCCCGAATCAGCCCCAGCATTTT. Its translation: CASSGSPNQPQHF.

The rearrangement joins TRBV5-6 to TRBJ2-1; TRBD1 agrees at 9 bases. The CDR3 is 15 residues long. With 1 base clipped from V and 8 bases from J, the junction kept 7 bases outside the gene matches. Germline CDR1 and CDR2: SGHDT and YYEEEE. The CDR3 nucleotides read TGTGCCAGCAGCTTGTCGGGACAGGGAGTATATGAGCAGTTCTTC. Translating it yields CASSLSGQGVYEQFF.

In DNA form, the CDR3 reads TGCGCCAGCAGCCCAGGACTAGCGGGTTCCCAAGAGACCCAGTACTTC. Its translation: CASSPGLAGSQETQYF. The V call is TRBV5-1, the J call TRBJ2-5; 11 positions match TRBD2. This CDR3 has 16 residues. V trimming: 4 bases; J trimming: 1 base; junction bases outside the gene matches: 6. Germline V gene lookup returns CDR1 SGHRS and CDR2 YFSETQ.

This clone has just a few counts. The gene calls are TRBV19 and TRBJ2-2, with D tentatively TRBD1 (6 bases). CDR3 length: 16 residues. V lost 8 bases, J lost 5 bases, and 21 bases lay in between. In germline, CDR1 is LNHDA, CDR2 SQIVND (reference sequence). CDR3 DNA: TGTGCCAGTTTGAGTGCCCTACAGGGACGGACCGGGGAGCTGTTTTTT. Translation gives CASLSALQGRTGELFF.

The chain combines TRBV29-1 with TRBJ1-1; 7 nucleotides agree with TRBD1. The CDR3 has 12 amino acids. Germline values: CDR1 SQVTM, CDR2 ANQGSEA. Losses at the gene ends were 4 bases for V and 1 base for J; bases not matched to a gene: 0. CDR3 sequence: CSVGQGNTEAFF. DNA of the CDR3: TGCAGCGTTGGACAGGGGAACACTGAAGCTTTCTTT.

The chain combines TRBV18 with TRBJ2-7; 9 bases agree with TRBD1. CDR1 and CDR2 (germline): KGHSH, LQKENI. The V gene end was trimmed by 8 bases and the J gene end by 0 bases; junction bases not matched to a gene: 5. The CDR3 runs 14 residues. The CDR3 sequence is CASGTGLSSYEQYF. CDR3 bases: TGTGCCAGCGGGACAGGGTTAAGCTCCTACGAGCAGTACTTC.

V usage is TRBV19 and J usage is TRBJ2-2; unclear D gene. V lost 7 bases and J 5 bases, leaving 11 bases between the germline ends. The CDR3 sequence is 13 residues long. Germline CDR1 reads LNHDA; CDR2 reads SQIVND (reference sequence). The CDR3 region has the DNA TGTGCCAGTACTGTACAGCCAACCGGGGAGCTGTTTTTT. Protein product: CASTVQPTGELFF.

The sample holds a few counts of this clone. CDR3 amino acids: CASAPVRGVDQPQHF. As DNA, the CDR3 is TGTGCCAGCGCCCCGGTACGGGGGGTAGATCAGCCCCAGCATTTT. The V call is TRBV27, the J call TRBJ1-5; D is perhaps TRBD1 (5 bases). CDR3 size: 15 residues. V shed 8 bases and J shed 5 bases, with 19 bases lying between them. Germline assignment: CDR1 MNHEY and CDR2 SMNVEV (reference sequence).

This clone was observed once. This chain uses TRBV27 with TRBJ2-2, with TRBD1 matching 9 bases. V shed 3 bases, J shed 2 bases, and the junction held 4 bases outside the gene matches. CDR3 length: 16 amino acids. Germline CDR1 reads MNHEY; CDR2 reads SMNVEV (reference sequence). This chain's CDR3 is CASSFGDRVNTGELFF. CDR3 nucleotides: TGTGCCAGCAGTTTTGGGGACAGGGTAAACACCGGGGAGCTGTTTTTT.

V is TRBV7-9 and J is TRBJ1-5; 8 bases fit TRBD1. Per germline, CDR1 SEHNR and CDR2 FQNEAQ (reference sequence). The CDR3 is made up of 16 amino acids. The ends lost 3 bases at V and 2 bases at J; junction bases unmatched: 6. The CDR3 bases are TGTGCCAGCAGCTTCGCAGGGGGCGCGGGCAATCAGCCCCAGCATTTT. This gives the protein CASSFAGGAGNQPQHF.

The CDR3 reads CAISESMEVPPYNSPLHF. In DNA, the CDR3 is TGTGCCATCAGTGAGTCGATGGAGGTCCCCCCCTATAATTCACCCCTCCACTTT. The chain couples TRBV10-3 to TRBJ1-6; D is unclear. The CDR3 spans 18 residues. Per germline, CDR1 ENHRY and CDR2 SYGVKD. The ends were cut back, 0 bases at V and 2 bases at J, with 14 bases in the middle.

J is TRBJ1-4 and V is TRBV15, with TRBD1 matching 11 bases. From germline, CDR1 is LNHNV and CDR2 YYDKDF (reference sequence). V shed 2 bases, J shed 0 bases, and the junction held 8 bases outside the gene matches. This CDR3 is 19 amino acids long. CDR3 DNA sequence: TGTGCCACCAGCAGATCCCTCCCGGGACAGGGGGCAACTAATGAAAAACTGTTTTTT. Translation gives CATSRSLPGQGATNEKLFF.